The sequence of this TCR beta chain was determined in a study of T cells in Graves' hyperthyroidism and ophthalmopathy. A few counts support this clonotype. Patients between 18 and 65 years old had hyperthyroidism, newly diagnosed and lasting under 2 months. V lost 1 base and J lost 11; bases outside the gene matches: 8. The CDR3 extends over 15 amino acids. Looked up from germline, CDR1 is DFQATT and CDR2 is SNEGSKA (reference sequence). RNA transcripts gave rise to amplified TCR beta CDR3 regions. TCR CDR3 regions were first amplified by RT-PCR with HTBI primers. In TCRdb, the multiplex PCR reads were re-called with MiXCR into one record per CDR3 protein. The sample has some 460,000 distinct CDR3 sequences; 15% to 19% are singletons.

This TCR was recovered from a woman under 30 with Graves' hyperthyroidism. Sequencing input: blood. This chain links TRBV20-1 with TRBJ1-6; TRBD1 matches at 10 bases. The CDR3: CSARAGTGDLTPLHF. CDR3 DNA sequence: TGCAGTGCTAGAGCCGGGACAGGGGATCTTACACCCCTCCACTTT.